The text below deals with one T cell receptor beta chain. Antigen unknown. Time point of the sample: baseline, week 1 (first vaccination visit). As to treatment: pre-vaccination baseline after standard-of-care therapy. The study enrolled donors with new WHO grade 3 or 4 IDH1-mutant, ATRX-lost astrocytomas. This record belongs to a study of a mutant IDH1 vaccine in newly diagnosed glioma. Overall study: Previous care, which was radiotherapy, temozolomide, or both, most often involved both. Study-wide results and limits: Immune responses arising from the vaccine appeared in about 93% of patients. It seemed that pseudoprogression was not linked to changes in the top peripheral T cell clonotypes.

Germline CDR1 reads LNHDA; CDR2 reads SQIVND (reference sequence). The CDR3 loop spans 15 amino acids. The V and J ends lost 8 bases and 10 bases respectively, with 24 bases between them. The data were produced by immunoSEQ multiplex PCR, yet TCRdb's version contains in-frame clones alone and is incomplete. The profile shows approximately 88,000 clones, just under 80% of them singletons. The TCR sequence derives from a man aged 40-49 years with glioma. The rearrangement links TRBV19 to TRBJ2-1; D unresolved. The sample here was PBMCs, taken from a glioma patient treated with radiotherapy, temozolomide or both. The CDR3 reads CASGYSRHRGQEQFF. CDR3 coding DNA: TGTGCCAGTGGATACTCCCGGCACCGAGGCCAAGAGCAGTTCTTC.